This section outlines one TCR beta chain sequence together with its context. Through a sample-barcoded 5' primer and a J-beta primer mix, a second PCR was run for roughly 6 to 11 cycles. MiXCR, run by TCRdb on the 5' RACE reads, gives a single entry per CDR3 protein. Among 600,000 to 1,000,000 distinct CDR3 sequences, around a quarter were seen once, and the ten largest hold under 4.5%. The data originate from a study of blood T cells in healthy people across ages. This sample also belongs to another study, concerning T cells of mothers and their children. That work contributes: Healthy Caucasian mothers, a few in number, and their six children were the donors.

The receptor's source is a boy aged 10-17 years in good health. Source material: blood.

The CDR3 loop reads CSATPRTGLNTEAFF. Here the CDR3 DNA reads TGCAGCGCTACTCCCCGAACAGGCCTGAACACTGAAGCTTTCTTT. V gene TRBV29-1 combines with J gene TRBJ1-1; a weak D match, TRBD1 (5 bases). CDR3 length: 15 amino acids. CDR1 and CDR2 (germline): SQVTM, ANQGSEA. Between the trimmed V and J ends, which lost 7 bases and 0 bases, there was a span of 18 bases.